This TCR beta chain was profiled in a study of CD8+ T cells in alopecia areata. At the level of the study: Treated patients swallowed 5 to 10 mg of oral tofacitinib twice daily.

RNA was isolated and reverse transcribed to cDNA, the sequencing template. Clones were sequenced by immunoSEQ multiplex PCR, and TCRdb holds only the in-frame ones, with some missing. The top ten hold more than 15% of the sample, which has tens of thousands of clones, roughly 60% seen once. The germline gives CDR1 SGDLS, CDR2 YYNGEE. V was clipped by 0 bases and J by 5 bases, with 12 bases between them. There are 15 residues in the CDR3. Separation by sorting yielded CD4+ and CD8+ T cells from PBMCs. This rearrangement joins TRBV9 to TRBJ2-1; D ambiguous. The sample consisted of CD8+ T cells sorted from blood, taken at week 0. The clonotype originates from a human donor with alopecia areata. CDR3 protein: CASSVAVYSNNEQFF. CDR3 nucleotides: TGTGCCAGCAGCGTAGCGGTTTACTCAAACAATGAGCAGTTCTTC.